One and the same sample provided the 18 T cell receptor beta chains below, sequenced in a study of beta chain features in type 1 diabetes. The authors reverse transcribed all of the isolated RNA, so sequencing captured expressed TCRB transcripts. The protocol was immunoSEQ multiplex PCR, while the TCRdb copy is restricted to in-frame clones and leaves out a portion. The sample includes around 260,000 clones, 20% of them seen just once. These TCRs' antigens remain unknown. Overall study findings and caveats: All four CD4+ subsets from Type 1 diabetes patients carried moderately but significantly shorter TCRB CDR3s.

Input material: naive CD4+ T cells from blood. The receptors were sampled from a woman in her forties with type 1 diabetes.

V is TRBV11-2 and J is TRBJ2-5; 7 bases fit TRBD1. The CDR3 extends over 12 amino acids. From germline, CDR1 is SGHAT and CDR2 FQNNGV. Germline trimming cut 1 base from V and 11 bases from J; bases unmatched to any gene: 4. In DNA form, the CDR3 reads TGTGCCAGCAGCTTAGGGGACAGCCTGCAGTACTTC. Translating gives CASSLGDSLQYF.

The chain couples TRBV30 to TRBJ2-2, with D unresolved. Trimming left V 3 bases short and J 0 bases short, with 8 bases between. This CDR3 region has 14 residues. Per the germline V gene, CDR1 is GTSNPN and CDR2 is SVGIG (reference sequence). CDR3 residues: CAWRVEPNTGELFF. The DNA for the CDR3 is TGTGCCTGGAGGGTGGAGCCGAACACCGGGGAGCTGTTTTTT.

This clone was seen a few times. The rearrangement links TRBV6-5 to TRBJ2-5; D perhaps matches TRBD1 (6 bases). The CDR3 covers 13 residues. V was pared by 6 bases and J by 9 bases, with 17 bases between. Germline V CDR1 and CDR2: MNHEY, SVGAGI. In nucleotides, the CDR3 is TGTGCCAGCAGACCTGACAGGCACCTCGCCCAGTACTTC. Amino acid sequence: CASRPDRHLAQYF.

The V call is TRBV7-9, the J call TRBJ1-1; D is uncertain. The V gene lost 5 bases and the J gene lost 0 bases, with 13 bases spanning the gap. Germline assignment: CDR1 SEHNR and CDR2 FQNEAQ (reference sequence). The CDR3 spans 15 residues. CDR3 in amino acids: CASSRLRGLNTEAFF. For the CDR3, the DNA is TGTGCCAGCAGCCGACTACGGGGATTGAACACTGAAGCTTTCTTT. The full variable domain, completed using reference TRBV7-9 and TRBJ1-1, is DTGVSQNPRHKITKRGQNVTFRCDPISEHNRLYWYRQTLGQGPEFLTYFQNEAQLEKSRLLSDRFSAERPKGSFSTLEIQRTEQGDSAMYLCASSRLRGLNTEAFFGQGTRLTVV.

This clone was detected only a few times. The V and J genes are TRBV25-1 and TRBJ1-2, with D unclear. Germline V lookup: CDR1 MGHDK, CDR2 SYGVNS. The V and J ends lost 3 bases and 3 bases respectively, with 5 bases between them. The CDR3 spans 12 residues. The CDR3 sequence is CASSDNYYGYTF. DNA for the CDR3: TGTGCCAGCAGTGACAACTACTATGGCTACACCTTC.

This chain connects TRBV19 to TRBJ1-4; a possible D gene is TRBD1 (5 bases). V dropped 8 bases and J dropped 7 bases, with 23 bases sitting between them. This CDR3 comprises 16 residues. The V gene's germline CDR1 is LNHDA and CDR2 SQIVND (reference sequence). The CDR3 loop is CASSQEGLLFGEKLFF. The CDR3 region has the DNA TGTGCCAGTTCCCAAGAGGGACTACTTTTTGGTGAAAAACTGTTTTTT.

In this sample, this clone turned up a few times. The chain links TRBV7-2 to TRBJ2-1, with TRBD2 matching 14 bases. V dropped 3 bases and J dropped 8; count of bases not matched to a gene: 3. The V gene's germline CDR1 is SGHTA and CDR2 FQGNSA. CDR3 length: 15 residues. In DNA form, the CDR3 reads TGTGCCAGCAGCTTGGGGACTAGCGGGAGTTATGAGCAGTTCTTC. As protein: CASSLGTSGSYEQFF.

This clone was detected a few times. This chain links TRBV28 with TRBJ2-7; D may be TRBD1 (6 bases). The CDR3 is 15 amino acids. The ends were cut back, 7 bases at V and 0 bases at J, with 16 bases in the middle. Germline-derived CDR1 and CDR2 are MDHEN and SYDVKM. CDR3 in amino acids: CASIPSDRSSYEQYF. The CDR3 DNA reads TGTGCCAGCATTCCCTCGGACAGATCCTCCTACGAGCAGTACTTC.

The V gene is TRBV5-1, the J gene TRBJ1-1, with 8 nucleotides matching TRBD1. J lost 5 bases, V lost 2 bases, and 2 bases had no gene match. The CDR3 length is 13 residues. In germline, CDR1 is SGHRS, CDR2 YFSETQ. CDR3: CASSLQGETEAFF. DNA of the CDR3: TGCGCCAGCAGCTTACAGGGGGAAACTGAAGCTTTCTTT.

This clone was observed a handful of times. The gene calls are TRBV4-2 and TRBJ2-5; a weak D match, TRBD2 (5 bases). Trimming cost V 1 base and J 5 bases, with 14 bases left between them. The CDR3 length is 15 residues. Germline CDR1 and CDR2: LGHNA and YNFKEQ. The CDR3 DNA follows: TGTGCCAGCAGCCAAGGGCTGGGAGTTGGCGAGACCCAGTACTTC. It translates to CASSQGLGVGETQYF.

This sequence joins TRBV5-4 and TRBJ1-1; D gene unclear. Germline V gene data show CDR1 as SGHNT and CDR2 as YYREEE (reference sequence). V lost 5 bases and J 1 base, leaving 9 bases between the germline ends. CDR3 size: 13 residues. The CDR3 bases are TGTGCCAGCAGACTAAACGGGAACACTGAAGCTTTCTTT. Its protein product is CASRLNGNTEAFF.

The sample holds a few counts of this clone. The CDR3 nucleotides are TGTGCCAGCAGCGTAGCTTCAGGGCCGCCCCAGCATTTT. Amino acids: CASSVASGPPQHF. The chain couples TRBV9 to TRBJ1-5, with a tentative D call TRBD1 (5 bases). The V end lost 0 bases, the J end lost 9 bases, and 10 bases lay between the germline ends. The CDR3 has 13 residues. The V gene's germline CDR1 is SGDLS and CDR2 YYNGEE. The full variable domain, its missing parts supplied by reference TRBV9 and TRBJ1-5, is DSGVTQTPKHLITATGQRVTLRCSPRSGDLSVYWYQQSLDQGLQFLIQYYNGEERAKGNILERFSAQQFPDLHSELNLSSLELGDSALYFCASSVASGPPQHFGDGTRLSIL.

This chain joins TRBV28 and TRBJ2-1, with D possibly TRBD2 on 6 matching bases. The V and J ends lost 8 bases and 5 bases respectively, with 7 bases between them. The CDR3 runs 11 residues. CDR1 and CDR2 from the germline V gene are MDHEN and SYDVKM. The DNA for the CDR3 is TGTGCCAGCTGGGGGGACAATGAGCAGTTCTTC. Protein: CASWGDNEQFF.

This chain links TRBV28 with TRBJ2-5; 7 bases fit TRBD1. The V segment lost 3 bases and the J segment 1 base; nucleotides outside the gene matches: 8. CDR3 length equals 16 residues. Germline CDR1 MDHEN, CDR2 SYDVKM. This CDR3 is CASSLLDRFLQETQYF. The CDR3 nucleotides are TGTGCCAGCAGTTTGTTGGACAGGTTCCTCCAAGAGACCCAGTACTTC.

This sequence joins TRBV6-6 and TRBJ1-1; tentatively, D is TRBD1 (5 bases). V lost 5 bases and J lost 1, with 11 bases in between. The CDR3 covers 14 residues. The V gene's germline CDR1 is MNHNY and CDR2 SVGAGI (reference sequence). CDR3 nucleotide sequence: TGTGCCAGCAGTAGGGAGGGGAGGAACACTGAAGCTTTCTTT. It specifies CASSREGRNTEAFF.

This rearrangement joins TRBV5-4 to TRBJ2-2; no reliable D call. The V and J ends lost 0 bases and 4 bases respectively, with 10 bases between them. The CDR3 is made up of 15 amino acids. Germline V gives CDR1 SGHNT, CDR2 YYREEE (reference sequence). The CDR3 sequence: CASSLVADSTGELFF. In nucleotides, the CDR3 is TGTGCCAGCAGCTTGGTGGCGGATTCCACCGGGGAGCTGTTTTTT.

This clone has more than one count but fewer than ten. The chain has TRBV25-1 and TRBJ2-5, with D possibly being TRBD2 (6 bases). V was pared by 5 bases and J by 5 bases, with 15 bases between. CDR3 length: 14 residues. CDR1 and CDR2 from the germline V gene are MGHDK and SYGVNS. The CDR3 loop is CASSSTAGGETQYF. In DNA form, the CDR3 reads TGTGCCAGCAGTTCTACCGCTGGGGGGGAGACCCAGTACTTC.

A few counts support this clone. The J gene is TRBJ1-2, the V gene TRBV29-1; D possibly corresponds to TRBD1 (5 bases). The CDR3 sequence is 11 residues long. Per the germline V gene, CDR1 is SQVTM and CDR2 is ANQGSEA. V was clipped by 5 bases and J by 3 bases, with 7 bases between them. For the CDR3, the DNA is TGCAGCGTTCAGGGCGACTATGGCTACACCTTC. Amino acid sequence: CSVQGDYGYTF.